This passage covers 8 T cell receptor beta chains from one sample sequenced in a study of shared clonotypes between healthy human individuals. Libraries were prepared by immunoSEQ multiplex PCR; TCRdb keeps only in-frame clonotypes and omits some of them. The data hold hundreds of thousands of clones, with around 87% observed a single time. Sequences were obtained from memory CD8+ T cells sorted from blood. The subset here: CD45RO+ cells pooled with CCR7-negative TemRA cells. The receptors were sampled from a man between 18 and 29 years old in good health.

Note on this clone: The sample holds other DNA sequences that translate to the same CDR3. The chain recombines TRBV6-5 with TRBJ2-1; 7 bases line up with TRBD1. The CDR3 has 15 amino acids. Germline CDR1 is MNHEY and CDR2 is SVGAGI. J lost 6 bases, V lost 2 bases, and 7 bases had no gene match. CDR3 in amino acids: CASSYGAGGSNEQFF. The CDR3 DNA reads as TGTGCCAGCAGTTACGGGGCAGGGGGTTCCAATGAGCAGTTCTTC.

As regards this clone: Other DNA sequences of this sample code for an identical CDR3. This chain links TRBV27 with TRBJ1-5, with 8 bases fitting TRBD1. This CDR3 has 14 amino acids. The junction had 5 bases not matched to a gene; V was cut back by 6 bases and J by 4 bases. Germline CDR1 and CDR2: MNHEY and SMNVEV (reference sequence). DNA of the CDR3: TGTGCCAGCAGCGACAGGGGATTGAATCAGCCCCAGCATTTT. Amino acids: CASSDRGLNQPQHF.

The chain links TRBV27 to TRBJ1-2; D is undetermined. CDR1 is MNHEY and CDR2 is SMNVEV in the germline V gene (reference sequence). This CDR3 is 13 amino acids long. V shed 2 bases and J shed 10 bases, with 14 bases lying between them. CDR3 in DNA: TGTGCCAGCAGTTTAGGTCGGACGAGTGTCTACACCTTC. Its protein product is CASSLGRTSVYTF.

J is TRBJ2-3 and V is TRBV7-6; 9 bases agree with TRBD2. The CDR3 consists of 15 residues. V shed 5 bases and J 4 bases; nucleotides not matched to a gene: 7. The germline CDR1 and CDR2 sequences are SGHVS and FNYEAQ. This chain's CDR3 is CASSPIAGEADTQYF. The CDR3 DNA follows: TGTGCCAGCAGCCCCATAGCGGGAGAGGCAGATACGCAGTATTTT.

CDR3 sequence reads: CASSFGSLYEQYF. The CDR3 DNA reads TGTGCCAGCAGTTTCGGCAGTTTATACGAGCAGTACTTC. V gene TRBV6-1 combines with J gene TRBJ2-7; D gene unclear. CDR1 and CDR2 from the germline V gene are MNHNS and SASEGT. Between the trimmed V and J ends, which lost 5 bases and 4 bases, there was a span of 12 bases. The CDR3 runs to 13 residues.

In DNA, the CDR3 is TGTGCCAGTAGTGGGACAGTTAATATCAGGAGCAATCAGCCCCAGCATTTT. Residues: CASSGTVNIRSNQPQHF. The rearrangement links TRBV19 to TRBJ1-5; 7 nucleotides line up with TRBD1. Germline V gives CDR1 LNHDA, CDR2 SQIVND (reference sequence). V dropped 5 bases and J dropped 1; count of bases not matched to a gene: 11. CDR3 length equals 17 residues. Full variable domain (outside the CDR3, taken from reference TRBV19 and TRBJ1-5): DGGITQSPKYLFRKEGQNVTLSCEQNLNHDAMYWYRQDPGQGLRLIYYSQIVNDFQKGDIAEGYSVSREKKESFPLTVTSAQKNPTAFYLCASSGTVNIRSNQPQHFGDGTRLSIL.

In its sample, this clone was seen once. The chain combines TRBV4-1 with TRBJ2-5, with TRBD2 identical over 8 bases. This CDR3 is built from 18 residues. Losses at the gene ends were 0 bases for V and 2 bases for J; bases not matched to a gene: 11. From germline, CDR1 is MGHRA and CDR2 YSYEKL. This CDR3 is CASSQDHWGGGLQETQYF. As DNA, the CDR3 is TGCGCCAGCAGCCAAGATCATTGGGGCGGGGGGCTTCAAGAGACCCAGTACTTC.

This CDR3 reads CASSLRELSEKLFF. CDR3 nucleotide sequence: TGTGCCAGCAGCTTAAGGGAGCTTTCCGAAAAACTGTTTTTT. V and J are TRBV11-2 and TRBJ1-4; D not resolved. The CDR3 has 14 residues. Trimming left V 2 bases short and J 8 bases short, with 12 bases between. Germline loops: CDR1 SGHAT, CDR2 FQNNGV.